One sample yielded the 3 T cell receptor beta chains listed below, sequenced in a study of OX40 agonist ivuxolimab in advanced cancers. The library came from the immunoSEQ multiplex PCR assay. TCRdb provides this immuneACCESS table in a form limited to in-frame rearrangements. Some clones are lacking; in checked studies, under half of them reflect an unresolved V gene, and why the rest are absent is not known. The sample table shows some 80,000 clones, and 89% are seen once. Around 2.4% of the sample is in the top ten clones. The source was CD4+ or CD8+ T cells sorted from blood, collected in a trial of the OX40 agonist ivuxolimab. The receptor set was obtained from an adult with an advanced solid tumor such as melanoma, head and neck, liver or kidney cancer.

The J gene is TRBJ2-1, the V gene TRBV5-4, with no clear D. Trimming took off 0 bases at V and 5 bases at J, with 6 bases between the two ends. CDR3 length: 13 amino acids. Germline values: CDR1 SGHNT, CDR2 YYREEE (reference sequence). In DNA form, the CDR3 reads TGTGCCAGCAGCTTGGACAGACACAATGAGCAGTTCTTC. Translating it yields CASSLDRHNEQFF.

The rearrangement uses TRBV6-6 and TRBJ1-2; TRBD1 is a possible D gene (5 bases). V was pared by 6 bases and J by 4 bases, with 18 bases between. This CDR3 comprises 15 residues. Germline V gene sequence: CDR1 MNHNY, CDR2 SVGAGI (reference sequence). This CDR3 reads CASSYDFDSPYGYTF. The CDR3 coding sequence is TGTGCCAGCAGCTACGACTTCGACAGTCCCTATGGCTACACCTTC.

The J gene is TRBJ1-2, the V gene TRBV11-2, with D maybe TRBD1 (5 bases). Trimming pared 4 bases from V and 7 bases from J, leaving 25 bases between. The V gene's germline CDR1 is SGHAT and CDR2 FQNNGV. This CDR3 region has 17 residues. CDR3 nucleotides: TGTGCCAGCAGCTCCCTCCGGGACCGCTTAACTTCGTCTGGCTACACCTTC. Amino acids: CASSSLRDRLTSSGYTF.